This TCR beta chain was recovered during a study of regulatory T cells in long-lasting Graves disease. Germline-derived CDR1 and CDR2 are SGHKS and YYEKEE (reference sequence). V lost 2 bases and J lost 4; bases outside the gene matches: 15. This CDR3 has 19 residues. Documented time point: persistent/refractory GD, antithyroid drugs over 5 years with positive TRAb. The TCR library used RNA extracted from PBMCs. This clonotype has at least ten counts. The antigen remains undetermined. HTBI primers from iRepertoire and Arm-PCR of CDR3 regions yielded the TCR beta libraries. One entry per CDR3 protein results from TCRdb running MiXCR on the multiplex PCR reads. The table lists about 340,000 distinct CDR3 sequences, 20% of them singletons. Notes on the study in general: Newly diagnosed patients had higher TCR diversity than persistent Graves' patients did.

J is TRBJ1-6 and V is TRBV5-5; the match to TRBD1 covers 7 bases. The sequence came from a female donor with Graves disease. The material was peripheral blood mononuclear cells (PBMCs), obtained when the disease was refractory, from a patient treated with antithyroid drugs. CDR3 sequence: CASSFPLTDRDFYNSPLHF. The CDR3 DNA reads TGTGCCAGCAGCTTCCCCTTGACCGACAGGGACTTTTATAATTCACCCCTCCACTTT. The full variable domain, with the rest looked up from reference TRBV5-5 and TRBJ1-6, is DAGVTQSPTHLIKTRGQQVTLRCSPISGHKSVSWYQQVLGQGPQFIFQYYEKEERGRGNFPDRFSARQFPNYSSELNVNALLLGDSALYLCASSFPLTDRDFYNSPLHFGNGTRLTVT.